This is a list of T cell receptor beta chains from one sample in a study of blood T cell repertoires in COVID-19. The repertoire was sequenced with immunoSEQ multiplex PCR; TCRdb's copy has only in-frame clones and lacks some. The sample has about 110,000 clones, 75% to 80% seen once; the top ten hold under 20%. Sequencing used peripheral blood. The receptors stem from a woman older than 75 with active or convalescent COVID-19. Both conserved end residues are part of each CDR3. The D gene is left open where the match is weak. Clone size is shown for a subset of rows, as once, few, many or a class of expanded clone.

v_gene	d_gene	j_gene	abundance	CDR3nt	CDR3aa
TRBV5-1	TRBD1	TRBJ1-1	once	TGCGCCAGCAGCTTGGCTAGGACAGGGGTTGAAGCTTTCTTT	CASSLARTGVEAFF
TRBV5-1	-	TRBJ2-3	-	TGCGCCAGCAGGTCACTGGGCGGGCCCGCTTGGGCAGATACGCAGTATTTT	CASRSLGGPAWADTQYF
TRBV28	TRBD2	TRBJ2-1	-	TGTGCCACGCTTCGACTAGCGGGGGCCAATGAGCAGTTCTTC	CATLRLAGANEQFF
TRBV7-3	-	TRBJ2-2	medium-sized	TGTGCCAGCAGTCAAAGCAGGGATAACACCGGGGAGCTGTTTTTT	CASSQSRDNTGELFF
TRBV5-6	-	TRBJ1-2	-	TGTGCCAGCAGCCCCACATCTAACTATGGCTACACCTTC	CASSPTSNYGYTF
TRBV5-8	-	TRBJ2-5	-	TGTGCCAGCAGCCATCGACAAGACCAAGAGACCCAGTACTTC	CASSHRQDQETQYF
TRBV6-5	-	TRBJ1-2	-	TGTGCCACCTCCACTAGACGGGGTTTCCCTTACACCTTC	CATSTRRGFPYTF
TRBV19	TRBD2	TRBJ2-3	-	TGTGCCAGTAGAATTAGCGGGAGGGCCGGCGATACGCAGTATTTT	CASRISGRAGDTQYF
TRBV6-5	-	TRBJ1-2	-	TGTGCCAGCACCCGCCGCGCGGGAAATGGGTATGGCTACACCTTC	CASTRRAGNGYGYTF
TRBV11-2	-	TRBJ2-5	once	TGTGCCAGCAGCTTAGAAGGACCAGGGAGGCGCCAAGAGACCCAGTACTTC	CASSLEGPGRRQETQYF
TRBV2	-	TRBJ2-3	few	TGTGCCAGCAGTGAAGCGGGGGCAGGGGATCCTAATACGCAGTATTTT	CASSEAGAGDPNTQYF
TRBV5-1	TRBD1	TRBJ1-4	-	TGCGCCAGCAGCTCCGGGACAGGGGTTTTCGAAAAACTGTTTTTT	CASSSGTGVFEKLFF
TRBV5-1	-	TRBJ1-2	once	TGCGCCAGCAGCTCCACAGCTTCCAACTATGGCTACACCTTC	CASSSTASNYGYTF
TRBV4-3	TRBD1	TRBJ2-2	-	TGCGCCAGCAGGATAGGGACAGTTCTCGGGGAGCTGTTTTTT	CASRIGTVLGELFF
TRBV18	TRBD2	TRBJ2-1	-	TGTGCCAGCTCATCACTAGCGGGATCCTACAATGAGCAGTTCTTC	CASSSLAGSYNEQFF
TRBV19	-	TRBJ1-5	-	TGTGCCAGTAGTATACCCCCAGTCGGCAATCAGCCCCAGCATTTT	CASSIPPVGNQPQHF
TRBV2	TRBD1	TRBJ2-7	once	TGTGCCAGCAGCCGCGACAGGGGCCAATCCTACGAGCAGTACTTC	CASSRDRGQSYEQYF
TRBV5-1	-	TRBJ1-5	-	TGCGCCAGCAGCCCAGGGGACCTGAGGAGCAATCAGCCCCAGCATTTT	CASSPGDLRSNQPQHF
TRBV9	-	TRBJ2-7	-	TGTGCCAGCAGCGTAGGGCCAGGGCAGGGTGCCAGCTCCTACGAGCAGTACTTC	CASSVGPGQGASSYEQYF
TRBV3-1/TRBV3-2	TRBD1	TRBJ1-4	-	TGTGCCAGCAAGAGACAGGGGGCGTTGGAAAAACTGTTTTTT	CASKRQGALEKLFF
TRBV29-1	TRBD1	TRBJ1-2	-	TGCAGCGCCGGACAGGGGGGTTATGGCTACACCTTC	CSAGQGGYGYTF
TRBV5-5	TRBD2	TRBJ2-1	-	TGTGCCAGCAGCTTGAAGGCGGGAGGAGAAAGGGAGCAGTTCTTC	CASSLKAGGEREQFF
TRBV2	TRBD2	TRBJ2-2	-	TGTGCCAGCAGTCCCGCGGGACTAGACACCGGGGAGCTGTTTTTT	CASSPAGLDTGELFF
TRBV5-5	-	TRBJ1-3	-	TGTGCCAGCAGCTTGTTCCAGGGCTCATACTCTGGAAACACCATATATTTT	CASSLFQGSYSGNTIYF
TRBV28	TRBD1	TRBJ1-4	-	TGTGCCAGCAGTTTGGGAGGACAGGGAGAAGGTGAAAAACTGTTTTTT	CASSLGGQGEGEKLFF
TRBV10-3	TRBD2	TRBJ2-3	-	TGTGCCATCAGTGAGTCGACTAGCGGGAGGCGCACAGATACGCAGTATTTT	CAISESTSGRRTDTQYF
TRBV6-1	-	TRBJ1-6	few	TGTGCCAGCAGTGAAGCTGGACACCTCCCGGATTCACCCCTCCACTTT	CASSEAGHLPDSPLHF
TRBV7-9	TRBD2	TRBJ2-1	-	TGTGCCAGCAGCCAGCGGACTAGCGGGTCTCGGAATGAGCAGTTCTTC	CASSQRTSGSRNEQFF
TRBV5-1	TRBD2	TRBJ2-5	many	TGCGCCAGCAGCTTGGGAGCGGGAAGAGAGACCCAGTACTTC	CASSLGAGRETQYF
TRBV9	-	TRBJ2-3	-	TGTGCCAGCACCAGAGAGGTCGCAGATACGCAGTATTTT	CASTREVADTQYF
TRBV18	TRBD1	TRBJ2-3	-	TGTGCCAGCTCACCCATAGGACAGGGCACAGATACGCAGTATTTT	CASSPIGQGTDTQYF
TRBV18	TRBD1	TRBJ2-6	-	TGTGCCAGCTCACGGCCGGGACAGAGTAACTCTGGGGCCAACGTCCTGACTTTC	CASSRPGQSNSGANVLTF
TRBV12-5	-	TRBJ1-1	-	TGTGCTAGTGGTTTTGGTGGACAGCTGACGAACACTGAAGCTTTCTTT	CASGFGGQLTNTEAFF
TRBV4-2	-	TRBJ2-7	-	TGTGCCAGCAGCCAAGTTCAGGCGGGACCTCCCTACGAGCAGTACTTC	CASSQVQAGPPYEQYF
TRBV27	TRBD1	TRBJ1-2	-	TGTGCCAGCAGTAAGCGGGACAGGCTTGCGAACTATGGCTACACCTTC	CASSKRDRLANYGYTF
TRBV4-1	-	TRBJ1-1	-	TGCGCCAGCAGCCAAACCGGACAGTGGAACACTGAAGCTTTCTTT	CASSQTGQWNTEAFF
TRBV28	-	TRBJ1-1	-	TGTGCCAGCAGTTTATTAACAGGTCGGGGGACTTTCTTT	CASSLLTGRGTFF
TRBV5-1	-	TRBJ1-1	-	TGCGCCAGCAGCTTGGGTGAGGTCACTGAAGCTTTCTTT	CASSLGEVTEAFF
TRBV4-1	TRBD1	TRBJ2-2	-	TGCGCCAGCAGCCAAACAGGGGGAGCGAACACCGGGGAGCTGTTTTTT	CASSQTGGANTGELFF
TRBV18	-	TRBJ2-3	-	TGTGCCAGCTCACAACAACAGGGCGTGAGCGCAGATACGCAGTATTTT	CASSQQQGVSADTQYF
TRBV11-2	TRBD1	TRBJ2-7	-	TGTGCCAGCAGCGCACAGGGGGGTGAGCAGTACTTC	CASSAQGGEQYF